This T cell receptor (beta chain) was sequenced for a study of regulatory T cells in long-lasting Graves disease. Whole-study results and caveats: New patients shared more than 750 public clonotypes, fewer than the approximately 2,700 shared by persistent patients.

With iRepertoire HTBI primers and Arm-PCR of CDR3 regions, TCR beta libraries were built. TCRdb re-called the multiplex PCR reads with MiXCR, one entry per CDR3 protein. The table includes approximately 360,000 distinct CDR3 sequences, over 9.5% detected once. Time point meaning: newly diagnosed GD, antithyroid drugs for less than 3 months. PBMCs provided the RNA from which the TCR library was made. At least ten counts were recorded for this clonotype. No antigen is known for it. With 6 bases clipped from V and 5 bases from J, the junction kept 9 bases outside the gene matches. The CDR3 covers 15 residues. In germline, CDR1 is MNHNS, CDR2 SASEGT. The sample was also reused in another study, on T cells in Graves' hyperthyroidism and ophthalmopathy.

Sample: peripheral blood mononuclear cells (PBMCs), taken at new diagnosis, from a patient treated with antithyroid drugs. The source of this sequence is a woman aged 18-35 years with Graves disease. The chain carries TRBV6-1 and TRBJ2-5; 10 bases fit TRBD1. CDR3 in amino acids: CASSPGTGVYETQYF. For the CDR3, the DNA is TGTGCCAGCAGCCCCGGGACAGGGGTTTATGAGACCCAGTACTTC.